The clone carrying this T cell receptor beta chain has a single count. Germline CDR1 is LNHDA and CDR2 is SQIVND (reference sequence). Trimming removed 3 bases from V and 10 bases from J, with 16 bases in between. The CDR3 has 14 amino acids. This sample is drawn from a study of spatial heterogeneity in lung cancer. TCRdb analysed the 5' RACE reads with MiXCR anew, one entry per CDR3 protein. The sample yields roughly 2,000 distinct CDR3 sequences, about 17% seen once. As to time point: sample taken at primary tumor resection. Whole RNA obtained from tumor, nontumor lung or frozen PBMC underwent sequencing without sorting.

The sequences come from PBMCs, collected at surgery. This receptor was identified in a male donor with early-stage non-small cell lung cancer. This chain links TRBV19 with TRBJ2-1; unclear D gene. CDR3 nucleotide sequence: TGTGCCAGTAGTATTATAACCAACATTGAGGAGCAGTTCTTC. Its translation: CASSIITNIEEQFF. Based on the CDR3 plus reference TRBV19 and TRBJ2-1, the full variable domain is DGGITQSPKYLFRKEGQNVTLSCEQNLNHDAMYWYRQDPGQGLRLIYYSQIVNDFQKGDIAEGYSVSREKKESFPLTVTSAQKNPTAFYLCASSIITNIEEQFFGPGTRLTVL.